This is a list of T cell receptor beta chains from one sample in a study of identical twins. TCRdb ran MiXCR on the 5' RACE reads and lists one entry per CDR3 protein. The table includes 400,000 to 550,000 distinct CDR3 sequences, 20% to 25% detected once. These same data were also listed under a study on T cells expressing NK-cell markers.

Sequenced input: CD4+ T cells sorted from blood. Every receptor here comes from a woman younger than 35 in good health. CDR3s include the opening cysteine and the closing phenylalanine or tryptophan. Fields, in order: D gene, J gene, V gene, clone size, CDR3 protein, CDR3 DNA. The D gene is left open where the match is weak. Only some rows state a clone size, as once, few, many or a class for expanded clones.

TRBD2	TRBJ2-7	TRBV20-1	few	CSARGLAGGPSYEQYF	TGCAGTGCTCGCGGACTAGCGGGAGGGCCGAGCTACGAGCAGTACTTC
.	TRBJ1-1	TRBV5-1	few	CASSPDSLWNTEAFF	TGCGCCAGCAGCCCGGACAGTTTGTGGAACACTGAAGCTTTCTTT
.	TRBJ2-3	TRBV30	few	CAWSVGSTDTQYF	TGTGCCTGGAGTGTTGGGAGCACAGATACGCAGTATTTT
.	TRBJ1-1	TRBV6-2/TRBV6-3	.	CASSYSTANTEAFF	TGTGCCAGCAGTTACTCGACCGCGAACACTGAAGCTTTCTTT
TRBD1	TRBJ1-2	TRBV20-1	.	CSARGRQGVYGYTF	TGCAGTGCTAGAGGTCGACAGGGAGTCTATGGCTACACCTTC
.	TRBJ2-5	TRBV24-1	few	CATSEGGEETQYF	TGTGCCACCAGTGAAGGGGGGGAAGAGACCCAGTACTTC
.	TRBJ1-1	TRBV20-1	.	CSAVPSTEYAFF	TGCAGTGCAGTGCCTTCGACAGAGTACGCTTTCTTT
.	TRBJ2-3	TRBV20-1	.	CSASPLQGGGDTQYF	TGCAGTGCTAGTCCACTCCAGGGTGGTGGAGATACGCAGTATTTT
.	TRBJ2-1	TRBV7-2	.	CASSLSIGGPGDNEQFF	TGTGCCAGCAGCTTATCGATCGGGGGCCCAGGCGACAATGAGCAGTTCTTC
TRBD1	TRBJ1-6	TRBV10-3	few	CATRTGGSPLHF	TGTGCCACAAGGACAGGGGGTTCACCCCTCCACTTT
TRBD2	TRBJ2-1	TRBV7-2	.	CASSWVGAGDEQFF	TGTGCCAGCAGCTGGGTTGGCGCGGGAGATGAGCAGTTCTTC
.	TRBJ2-5	TRBV5-1	few	CASSAGLPGETQYF	TGCGCCAGCAGCGCGGGACTGCCTGGCGAGACCCAGTACTTC
.	TRBJ1-1	TRBV12-3/TRBV12-4	many	CASSFNRDAEAFF	TGTGCCAGCAGTTTCAACAGGGACGCTGAAGCTTTCTTT
.	TRBJ2-1	TRBV20-1	.	CSASNSEGGGDGEQFF	TGCAGTGCTAGCAACTCAGAGGGGGGTGGGGACGGTGAGCAGTTCTTC
.	TRBJ2-3	TRBV12-5	.	CASGLGLSASTDTQYF	TGTGCTAGTGGTCTGGGACTGTCAGCTAGCACAGATACGCAGTATTTT
TRBD2	TRBJ2-3	TRBV2	few	CASTLAGSTDTQYF	TGTGCCAGCACCTTAGCGGGGAGCACAGATACGCAGTATTTT
.	TRBJ2-7	TRBV6-2/TRBV6-3	.	CASSWGGLTYEQYF	TGTGCCAGCAGTTGGGGCGGACTAACCTACGAGCAGTACTTC
TRBD2	TRBJ2-7	TRBV7-9	few	CASRAGPYEQYF	TGTGCCAGCAGAGCGGGACCCTACGAGCAGTACTTC
.	TRBJ2-7	TRBV7-9	few	CASSYSGQGAIEQYF	TGTGCCAGCAGCTATTCGGGGCAGGGTGCTATCGAGCAGTACTTC
.	TRBJ2-7	TRBV18	.	CASSKDLPEQYF	TGTGCCAGCTCAAAGGACTTACCTGAGCAGTACTTC
.	TRBJ1-5	TRBV6-1	many	CASSTRTGDQPQHF	TGTGCCAGCAGTACCAGGACGGGGGATCAGCCCCAGCATTTT
TRBD1	TRBJ2-2	TRBV6-1	.	CAHRGDSWTGELFF	TGTGCCCACAGGGGGGACAGCTGGACCGGGGAGCTGTTTTTT
TRBD2	TRBJ2-3	TRBV12-3/TRBV12-4	.	CASSLARLAGGPDTQYF	TGTGCCAGCAGTTTAGCGCGACTAGCGGGGGGGCCAGATACGCAGTATTTT
.	TRBJ2-5	TRBV5-1	.	CASRGGYQETQYF	TGCGCCAGCAGAGGGGGGTACCAAGAGACCCAGTACTTC
TRBD1	TRBJ2-7	TRBV9	few	CASSAGQEYEQYF	TGTGCCAGCAGCGCGGGACAGGAGTACGAGCAGTACTTC
.	TRBJ2-2	TRBV29-1	few	CSVVVGSPTGELFF	TGCAGCGTTGTGGTTGGGTCCCCCACCGGGGAGCTGTTTTTT
.	TRBJ2-3	TRBV7-3	.	CASSRGAIDTQYF	TGTGCCAGCAGCCGGGGGGCCATAGATACGCAGTATTTT
.	TRBJ1-2	TRBV10-3	.	CAISETPNYGYTF	TGTGCCATCAGTGAGACACCCAACTATGGCTACACCTTC
.	TRBJ2-2	TRBV7-3	.	CASSLYQGLELFF	TGTGCCAGCAGCTTATATCAGGGATTGGAGCTGTTTTTT
.	TRBJ1-1	TRBV11-2	.	CAAFQYVARNTEAFF	TGTGCCGCCTTCCAGTACGTCGCGAGGAACACTGAAGCTTTCTTT
.	TRBJ2-1	TRBV5-1	.	CASSLGDAGMSYNEQFF	TGCGCCAGCAGCTTGGGGGATGCGGGGATGAGCTACAATGAGCAGTTCTTC
.	TRBJ2-7	TRBV7-9	.	CASSSRDWGHYEQYF	TGTGCCAGCAGCTCCCGGGACTGGGGGCACTACGAGCAGTACTTC
.	TRBJ1-4	TRBV7-9	.	CASSHQEGELFF	TGTGCCAGCAGCCATCAGGAGGGCGAACTGTTTTTT
TRBD1	TRBJ1-1	TRBV12-3/TRBV12-4	many	CASGLRRDREAFF	TGTGCCAGCGGACTAAGGCGGGACAGGGAGGCTTTCTTT
.	TRBJ2-7	TRBV5-1	many	CASSLDRVNYEQYF	TGCGCCAGCAGCTTGGACAGGGTTAACTACGAGCAGTACTTC
TRBD2	TRBJ2-5	TRBV5-1	few	CASSAGTNLGETQYF	TGCGCCAGCAGTGCCGGGACTAACCTGGGAGAGACCCAGTACTTC
.	TRBJ1-1	TRBV29-1	few	CSVTFGVNTEAFF	TGCAGCGTTACCTTTGGAGTCAACACTGAAGCTTTCTTT
.	TRBJ2-7	TRBV10-3	few	CAIKNDRRVGFEQYF	TGTGCCATCAAAAATGACAGAAGGGTTGGGTTCGAGCAGTACTTC
TRBD1	TRBJ1-2	TRBV9	.	CASSAPRQGAVYGYTF	TGTGCCAGCAGCGCCCCACGACAGGGTGCAGTCTATGGCTACACCTTC
.	TRBJ2-7	TRBV11-2	few	CASSGGAYEQYF	TGTGCCAGCAGCGGCGGGGCCTACGAGCAGTACTTC
TRBD1	TRBJ2-5	TRBV19	.	CASSIGQGAETQYF	TGTGCCAGTAGTATTGGACAGGGAGCTGAGACCCAGTACTTC
.	TRBJ1-5	TRBV7-8	.	CASRANREGQPQHF	TGTGCCAGCAGGGCAAACAGGGAGGGTCAGCCCCAGCATTTT
TRBD1	TRBJ1-6	TRBV27	.	CATRDSQGDSPLHF	TGTGCCACCAGGGACAGCCAGGGGGATTCACCCCTCCACTTT
.	TRBJ2-7	TRBV29-1	few	CSVVAGGYEQYF	TGCAGCGTTGTGGCAGGAGGCTACGAGCAGTACTTC
TRBD2	TRBJ2-3	TRBV11-2	.	CASSLFSRGVGDTQYF	TGTGCCAGCAGCCTATTCTCGCGGGGGGTGGGAGATACGCAGTATTTT
.	TRBJ2-7	TRBV20-1	.	CSAVITASSNEQYF	TGCAGTGCCGTTATAACGGCTAGCTCCAACGAGCAGTACTTC